The 31 T cell receptor beta chains given below trace back to one sample, sequenced in a study of graft-versus-host responses after intestinal transplantation. Repertoires were generated with immunoSEQ multiplex PCR, while TCRdb's copy carries only in-frame clones and drops some. The data contain 93,000 or so clones, 93% of them seen just once; the ten biggest clones take up 0.95% to 1.5%. These receptors have no known antigen. This sample comprised unstimulated CD8+ T cells sorted from spleen or lymph node cells, obtained before intestinal transplant. The receptors stem from a human donor who received an intestinal transplant.

This clone has just one count. A read error may produce the germline difference seen at one junction end. The chain carries TRBV6-5 and TRBJ2-7; D remains ambiguous. CDR1 MNHEY and CDR2 SVGAGI come from the germline V gene. The CDR3 extends over 13 amino acids. CDR3: CASSYGRTYKQYF. The CDR3 region has the DNA TGTGCCAGCAGTTACGGCAGAACCTACAAGCAGTACTTC.

The chain uses TRBV10-2 and TRBJ2-7, with TRBD1 matching over 11 bases. The V segment lost 4 bases and the J segment 4 bases; nucleotides outside the gene matches: 3. The CDR3 runs 14 residues. Per the germline V gene, CDR1 is WSHSY and CDR2 is SAAADI. CDR3 sequence: CASSVGTGGYEQYF. For the CDR3, the DNA is TGCGCCAGCAGTGTTGGGACAGGGGGTTACGAGCAGTACTTC.

CDR3 loop: CASSYQGTGPNSPLHF. CDR3 nucleotide sequence: TGTGCCAGCAGTTATCAAGGGACAGGGCCTAATTCACCCCTCCACTTT. This chain uses TRBV6-5 with TRBJ1-6; TRBD1 matches 9 bases. The junction had 6 bases not matched to a gene; V was cut back by 3 bases and J by 6 bases. CDR3 size: 16 residues. Germline values: CDR1 MNHEY, CDR2 SVGAGI.

This CDR3 reads CASRRDTLPYEQYF. As DNA, the CDR3 is TGTGCCAGCCGCCGGGACACACTTCCCTACGAGCAGTACTTC. J is TRBJ2-7 and V is TRBV6-5; possible D gene TRBD1, 6 bases. Per the germline V gene, CDR1 is MNHEY and CDR2 is SVGAGI. Trimming shortened V by 8 bases and J by 2 bases, and 16 bases separated the two germline ends. CDR3 size: 14 residues.

This rearrangement joins TRBV11-2 to TRBJ2-7; the D gene is possibly TRBD1 (7 bases). The V gene's germline CDR1 is SGHAT and CDR2 FQNNGV. Trimming stripped 0 bases from V and 4 bases from J, with 10 bases between. The CDR3 sequence is 14 residues long. As DNA, the CDR3 is TGTGCCAGCAGCTTAGAACAGGGGAGGTACGAGCAGTACTTC. It is translated as CASSLEQGRYEQYF.

V usage is TRBV9 and J usage is TRBJ1-1, with D unclear. This CDR3 has 13 residues. Germline values: CDR1 SGDLS, CDR2 YYNGEE. Between the trimmed V and J ends, which lost 3 bases and 1 base, there was a span of 7 bases. CDR3 in DNA: TGTGCCAGCAGCGGCATTAGGAACACTGAAGCTTTCTTT. Its translation is CASSGIRNTEAFF.

The chain has TRBV27 and TRBJ1-2; TRBD1 aligns across 8 bases. V shed 6 bases, J shed 6 bases, and the junction held 12 bases outside the gene matches. CDR1 is MNHEY, CDR2 SMNVEV, per germline (reference sequence). The CDR3 is 15 residues long. The CDR3 protein is CASRSLGTGDNGYTF. CDR3 in DNA: TGTGCCAGCAGGTCCCTCGGGACAGGTGATAATGGCTACACCTTC.

V is TRBV15 and J is TRBJ1-1, with TRBD1 matching 9 bases. This CDR3 is built from 14 residues. J lost 5 bases, V lost 4 bases, and 5 bases had no gene match. Germline lookup yields CDR1 LNHNV and CDR2 YYDKDF (reference sequence). Written as DNA, the CDR3 is TGTGCCACCAGCATGGGACAGGGTGGAACTGAAGCTTTCTTT. Its protein is CATSMGQGGTEAFF.

V usage is TRBV7-9 and J usage is TRBJ1-1, with D tentatively TRBD1 (6 bases). Between the trimmed V and J ends, which lost 1 base and 5 bases, there was a span of 8 bases. CDR3 length equals 13 residues. Germline values: CDR1 SEHNR, CDR2 FQNEAQ (reference sequence). CDR3 sequence: CASSLEGGTEAFF. The CDR3 DNA reads as TGTGCCAGCAGCTTAGAGGGGGGGACTGAAGCTTTCTTT.

This clone was seen once. The rearrangement uses TRBV9 and TRBJ2-1; 8 nucleotides line up with TRBD2. The CDR3 loop spans 15 amino acids. J was trimmed by 7 bases and V by 0 bases; bases with no gene match: 6. CDR1 and CDR2 (germline): SGDLS, YYNGEE. CDR3 DNA sequence: TGTGCCAGCAGCGTAGCGGGGGGGCCGAGAAATGAGCAGTTCTTC. This translates into CASSVAGGPRNEQFF.

The genes are TRBV9 and TRBJ1-5; D unclear. Trimming pared 4 bases from V and 2 bases from J, leaving 16 bases between. Germline CDR1 SGDLS, CDR2 YYNGEE. The CDR3 has 16 residues. The CDR3 DNA reads as TGTGCCAGCAGCTCATCGGGCCCCCGGGGCAATCAGCCCCAGCATTTT. It translates to CASSSSGPRGNQPQHF.

The chain uses TRBV13 and TRBJ2-1, with no clear D. V lost 4 bases, J lost 5 bases, and 6 bases lay in between. Germline V gene sequence: CDR1 PRHDT, CDR2 FYEKMQ (reference sequence). CDR3 size: 12 residues. The CDR3 nucleotides are TGTGCCAGCAGCTCCACCAACAATGAGCAGTTCTTC. The encoded protein is CASSSTNNEQFF.

Remarks on this clone: The same CDR3 is also encoded by other DNA sequences in this sample. The rearrangement links TRBV7-9 to TRBJ2-3; no clear D. Germline CDR1 SEHNR, CDR2 FQNEAQ (reference sequence). CDR3 length: 13 residues. Trimming shortened V by 5 bases and J by 1 base, and 7 bases separated the two germline ends. The CDR3 DNA reads as TGTGCCAGCAGCGACGAGCGCACAGATACGCAGTATTTT. Encoded protein: CASSDERTDTQYF.

The rearrangement links TRBV29-1 to TRBJ2-1; 7 bases fit TRBD1. V shed 7 bases and J 4 bases; nucleotides not matched to a gene: 7. There are 13 residues in the CDR3. CDR1 and CDR2 from the germline V gene are SQVTM and ANQGSEA. CDR3: CSASGDSYNEQFF. In DNA, the CDR3 is TGCAGCGCCTCCGGGGACAGTTACAATGAGCAGTTCTTC.

V usage is TRBV11-3 and J usage is TRBJ2-5; a possible D gene is TRBD1 (6 bases). CDR3 size: 20 residues. Germline V gene data show CDR1 as SGHNT and CDR2 as YENEEA. Trimming removed 5 bases from V and 4 bases from J, with 32 bases in between. CDR3 nucleotides: TGTGCCAGCAGCACCCGTGCCCCCCCGCGACAGGACCATTACTTAGAGACCCAGTACTTC. It specifies CASSTRAPPRQDHYLETQYF.

This chain joins TRBV11-2 and TRBJ1-2; tentatively, D is TRBD1 (5 bases). The CDR3 totals 13 residues. Trimming pared 1 base from V and 2 bases from J, leaving 5 bases between. Germline V gives CDR1 SGHAT, CDR2 FQNNGV. The CDR3 sequence is CASSLGQNYGYTF. The DNA of the CDR3 is TGTGCCAGCAGCTTAGGACAGAACTATGGCTACACCTTC. The whole variable domain, remainder taken from reference TRBV11-2 and TRBJ1-2, is EAGVAQSPRYKIIEKRQSVAFWCNPISGHATLYWYQQILGQGPKLLIQFQNNGVVDDSQLPKDRFSAERLKGVDSTLKIQPAKLEDSAVYLCASSLGQNYGYTFGSGTRLTVV.

The V call is TRBV5-1, the J call TRBJ2-7; a possible D gene is TRBD2 (7 bases). Germline lookup yields CDR1 SGHRS and CDR2 YFSETQ. V dropped 4 bases and J dropped 4 bases, with 18 bases sitting between them. This CDR3 is built from 15 residues. The CDR3 is CASSLWGGGAYEQYF. The CDR3 DNA follows: TGCGCCAGCAGCCTCTGGGGGGGCGGGGCATACGAGCAGTACTTC.

This rearrangement joins TRBV7-9 to TRBJ1-1, with D perhaps matching TRBD1 (5 bases). V lost 1 base and J lost 11, with 20 bases in between. This CDR3 is 15 amino acids long. From germline, CDR1 is SEHNR and CDR2 FQNEAQ (reference sequence). The CDR3 reads CASSLGAISAKGAFF. The CDR3 DNA sequence: TGTGCCAGCAGCTTAGGGGCAATTTCGGCGAAGGGGGCTTTCTTT.

This sequence joins TRBV11-2 and TRBJ2-3; possibly TRBD2 for D (5 bases). The V and J ends lost 0 bases and 6 bases respectively, with 19 bases between them. The CDR3 covers 17 residues. Germline CDR1 SGHAT, CDR2 FQNNGV. The CDR3 sequence: CASSLDPGLSYGDTQYF. The CDR3 DNA reads TGTGCCAGCAGCTTAGACCCCGGACTTTCCTACGGTGATACGCAGTATTTT.

This clone was observed once. The gene calls are TRBV6-5 and TRBJ1-3, with 9 bases fitting TRBD1. Germline trimming cut 7 bases from V and 2 bases from J; bases unmatched to any gene: 3. The CDR3 contains 14 residues. Germline lookup yields CDR1 MNHEY and CDR2 SVGAGI. Here the CDR3 reads CASKGQGPGNTIYF. DNA of the CDR3: TGTGCCAGCAAGGGACAGGGACCTGGAAACACCATATATTTT.

This clone was detected once. The chain has TRBV4-1 and TRBJ2-7, with TRBD1 matching 10 bases. Trimming removed 3 bases from V and 3 bases from J; junction bases left unmatched: 11. The CDR3 totals 17 residues. CDR1 is MGHRA, CDR2 YSYEKL, per germline. The CDR3 DNA reads TGCGCCAGCAGCCAGGACCCATTTGGGACAGGGGACTACGAGCAGTACTTC. This translates into CASSQDPFGTGDYEQYF.

This sequence joins TRBV2 and TRBJ2-1; D not resolved. V gave up 1 base and J gave up 13 bases, with 11 bases separating them. Germline V gives CDR1 SNHLY, CDR2 FYNNEI. The CDR3 is 12 amino acids. The CDR3 DNA follows: TGTGCCAGCAGTGAAGGGCCGGGCCACCAGTTCTTC. The encoded protein is CASSEGPGHQFF.

The gene calls are TRBV15 and TRBJ1-1, with 7 nucleotides matching TRBD1. The CDR3 sequence is 14 residues long. CDR1 LNHNV and CDR2 YYDKDF come from the germline V gene (reference sequence). The J segment lost 3 bases and the V segment lost 0 bases, leaving 1 base of the junction unmatched. The CDR3 DNA is TGTGCCACCAGCAGAGAGGACAGGTACACTGAAGCTTTCTTT. The encoded protein is CATSREDRYTEAFF.

The V call is TRBV12-2, the J call TRBJ2-1; the D segment call TRBD2 is taken from the table without a DNA check. TRBV12-2 counts as a pseudogene. The CDR3 runs to 15 residues. The CDR3 protein is CASRLVRLAGGSQFF. The CDR3 bases are TGTGCAAGTCGCTTAGTTCGGCTAGCGGGGGGGTCGCAGTTCTTC.

This chain uses TRBV28 with TRBJ1-1; unclear D gene. CDR1 and CDR2 (germline): MDHEN, SYDVKM. The length of the CDR3 is 14 residues. Trimming stripped 4 bases from V and 0 bases from J, with 9 bases between. CDR3 in amino acids: CASSSFGLNTEAFF. In nucleotides, the CDR3 is TGTGCCAGCAGTTCCTTCGGACTGAACACTGAAGCTTTCTTT.

This clone was seen a handful of times. The J gene is TRBJ2-7, the V gene TRBV6-1; 10 bases align to TRBD1. CDR3 length equals 15 residues. V trimming: 2 bases; J trimming: 4 bases; junction bases outside the gene matches: 5. The germline V gene has CDR1 MNHNS and CDR2 SASEGT. CDR3 sequence reads: CASSEKGTGAYEQYF. CDR3 DNA: TGTGCCAGCAGTGAAAAGGGGACAGGGGCATACGAGCAGTACTTC.

The chain joins TRBV2 to TRBJ1-2; D possibly corresponds to TRBD1 (5 bases). The germline V gene encodes CDR1 SNHLY and CDR2 FYNNEI. Trimming took off 3 bases at V and 7 bases at J, with 15 bases between the two ends. The CDR3 consists of 14 residues. DNA of the CDR3: TGTGCCAGCAGTGATAATGGGCAGGGTGGTGGCTACACCTTC. Protein sequence: CASSDNGQGGGYTF.

CDR3 sequence (DNA): TGTGCCAGCAGTTACTCACAGGGACTCGAGCAGTACTTC. Amino acid sequence: CASSYSQGLEQYF. The V call is TRBV6-5, the J call TRBJ2-7; either TRBD1 or TRBD2 may fit D (6 bases each). Trimming stripped 0 bases from V and 6 bases from J, with 9 bases between. The germline V gene encodes CDR1 MNHEY and CDR2 SVGAGI. The CDR3 consists of 13 residues.

The chain couples TRBV30 to TRBJ2-2, with 9 bases aligning to TRBD1. Trimming took 4 bases from V and 6 from J; bases not matched to a gene: 9. Germline V gene sequence: CDR1 GTSNPN, CDR2 SVGIG (reference sequence). The CDR3 has 15 residues. The CDR3 DNA reads as TGTGCCTGGAATCCGGGGACAGGGAAGCCCGGGGAGCTGTTTTTT. This gives the protein CAWNPGTGKPGELFF.

This sequence joins TRBV5-8 and TRBJ1-1; 8 bases match TRBD1. Germline CDR1 is SGHTS and CDR2 is YDEGEE. This CDR3 is built from 15 residues. V was pared by 1 base and J by 5 bases, with 7 bases of the junction left unmatched. CDR3 DNA sequence: TGTGCCAGCAGCTTGTACCAGGGGGCAGGAACTGAAGCTTTCTTT. Its protein is CASSLYQGAGTEAFF.

The V gene is TRBV6-1, the J gene TRBJ2-7; 8 bases agree with TRBD2. The CDR3 extends over 11 amino acids. The trim removed 7 bases at V and 12 bases at J, leaving 8 bases unmatched. Per germline, CDR1 MNHNS and CDR2 SASEGT. CDR3 amino acids: CASTSGLDLYF. CDR3 nucleotide sequence: TGTGCCAGCACCTCGGGACTAGATTTGTACTTC.